The 16 T cell receptor beta chains reported below all come from one sample, sequenced in a study of T cells in Graves' hyperthyroidism and ophthalmopathy. The investigators amplified TCR beta CDR3 regions from RNA transcripts. HTBI primers were used for first-round RT-PCR of the TCR CDR3. TCRdb ran MiXCR on the multiplex PCR reads and lists one entry per CDR3 protein. Among some 530,000 distinct CDR3 sequences listed, approximately 23% were seen once. The specimen sequenced was blood. The receptors were sampled from a woman in her 70s with Graves' ophthalmopathy.

In this sample, this clonotype turned up a few times. The rearrangement joins TRBV6-2 or TRBV6-3 to TRBJ1-6; unclear D gene. Germline loops: CDR1 MNHEY, CDR2 SVGEGT. There are 14 residues in the CDR3. The germline V and J ends were trimmed by 5 bases and 5 bases, with 10 bases remaining between them. The CDR3 loop is CASSRGNDNSPLHF. As DNA, the CDR3 is TGTGCCAGCAGTAGAGGCAATGATAATTCACCCCTCCACTTT.

Turning to this clonotype: One end of the junction varies from germline; a read error may be responsible. The chain recombines TRBV30 with TRBJ2-1; D unresolved. Germline V gene data show CDR1 as GTSNPN and CDR2 as SVGIG (reference sequence). The CDR3 is made up of 12 amino acids. This CDR3 reads CAWGVQRNEQFF. The CDR3 DNA is TGTGCCTGGGGTGTACAGAGGAATGAGCAGTTCTTC.

J is TRBJ1-1 and V is TRBV29-1; TRBD1 might be the D (5 bases). The V end was cut by 6 bases, the J end by 2 bases, with 10 bases between. This CDR3 comprises 12 residues. The germline V gene encodes CDR1 SQVTM and CDR2 ANQGSEA. CDR3 sequence: CSVKTANTEAFF. For the CDR3, the DNA is TGCAGCGTCAAGACAGCTAACACTGAAGCTTTCTTT.

The chain is built from TRBV18 and TRBJ1-1, with D perhaps TRBD1 (5 bases). Germline CDR1 is KGHSH and CDR2 is LQKENI. The length of the CDR3 is 17 residues. Between the trimmed V and J ends, which lost 0 bases and 0 bases, there was a span of 14 bases. DNA for the CDR3: TGTGCCAGCTCACCACCGGGAAGGGGCGCGGTGAACACTGAAGCTTTCTTT. It yields the protein CASSPPGRGAVNTEAFF.

This clonotype was seen ten or more times. The chain employs TRBV28 and TRBJ1-1, with no clear D. V was trimmed by 4 bases and J by 6 bases, leaving 15 bases between them. Germline V gene sequence: CDR1 MDHEN, CDR2 SYDVKM. The length of the CDR3 is 14 residues. CDR3 region: CASSSADFDAEAFF. The CDR3 region has the DNA TGTGCCAGCAGTTCGGCAGACTTTGACGCTGAAGCTTTCTTT. The whole variable domain, filled in from reference TRBV28 and TRBJ1-1, reads DVKVTQSSRYLVKRTGEKVFLECVQDMDHENMFWYRQDPGLGLRLIYFSYDVKMKEKGDIPEGYSVSREKKERFSLILESASTNQTSMYLCASSSADFDAEAFFGQGTRLTVV.

This clonotype was seen many times. The chain's CDR3 is CASSLSGQRQAFF. The CDR3 bases are TGTGCCAGCAGTTTGTCGGGACAGCGTCAAGCTTTCTTT. This chain connects TRBV12-3 or TRBV12-4 to TRBJ1-1, with 7 nucleotides matching TRBD1. CDR3 length: 13 amino acids. The V gene end was trimmed by 3 bases and the J gene end by 9 bases; junction bases not matched to a gene: 7.

The chain couples TRBV20-1 to TRBJ2-7; maybe TRBD2 (5 bases). The CDR3 length is 16 residues. V lost 0 bases, J lost 4 bases, and 19 bases lay in between. The germline gives CDR1 DFQATT, CDR2 SNEGSKA (reference sequence). This CDR3 reads CSAREWRSHRPYEQYF. Written as DNA, the CDR3 is TGCAGTGCTAGAGAGTGGAGGTCCCACAGACCTTACGAGCAGTACTTC.

This clonotype turned up a few times. The rearrangement links TRBV10-3 to TRBJ1-1, with TRBD1 as a possible D gene (6 bases). This CDR3 has 15 residues. CDR1 is ENHRY, CDR2 SYGVKD, per germline. The V end lost 6 bases, the J end lost 4 bases, and 18 bases lay between the germline ends. Here the CDR3 reads CAIRTQDSSVTEAFF. In DNA, the CDR3 is TGTGCCATCAGAACGCAGGACAGTAGCGTCACTGAAGCTTTCTTT.

This rearrangement joins TRBV7-9 to TRBJ1-1; the match to TRBD1 covers 7 bases. The CDR3 sequence is 16 residues long. The germline gives CDR1 SEHNR, CDR2 FQNEAQ (reference sequence). V trimming: 1 base; J trimming: 2 bases; junction bases outside the gene matches: 7. For the CDR3, the DNA is TGTGCCAGCAGCTTAGGTAAGGGGGCAGCCAACACTGAAGCTTTCTTT. Translation gives CASSLGKGAANTEAFF.

The chain has TRBV7-2 and TRBJ2-5; 14 bases agree with TRBD2. CDR3 length equals 19 residues. Germline CDR1 reads SGHTA; CDR2 reads FQGNSA. J lost 2 bases, V lost 2 bases, and 10 bases had no gene match. The CDR3 loop reads CASSLWIPGLAGVQETQYF. The DNA for the CDR3 is TGTGCCAGCAGCTTATGGATCCCGGGACTAGCGGGAGTTCAAGAGACCCAGTACTTC.

This clonotype was counted only a few times. The chain has TRBV3-1 and TRBJ1-5; D remains unclear. The CDR3 is made up of 15 amino acids. The germline V gene has CDR1 LGHDT and CDR2 YNNKEL (reference sequence). With 6 bases removed from V and 9 bases from J, the gap between germline ends came to 21 bases. The CDR3 bases are TGTGCCAGCAGTACCACACCCGGGCCAGAGGGGCCCCAGCATTTT. This translates into CASSTTPGPEGPQHF.

The V and J genes are TRBV27 and TRBJ2-2; D might be TRBD1 or TRBD2, each matching 5 bases. Germline values: CDR1 MNHEY, CDR2 SMNVEV (reference sequence). CDR3 length: 16 residues. The V end lost 3 bases, the J end lost 0 bases, and 11 bases lay between the germline ends. CDR3 sequence (DNA): TGTGCCAGCAGTTTCCTACCGGGGCCGAACACCGGGGAGCTGTTTTTT. Translated: CASSFLPGPNTGELFF.

The chain employs TRBV28 and TRBJ1-4, with 8 bases aligning to TRBD1. The length of the CDR3 is 15 residues. Germline values: CDR1 MDHEN, CDR2 SYDVKM. Trimming cost V 5 bases and J 3 bases; bases outside gene matches: 5. Here the CDR3 reads CASSVQGVANEKLFF. CDR3 DNA: TGTGCCAGCAGTGTACAGGGGGTGGCTAATGAAAAACTGTTTTTT.

This clonotype was seen ten or more times. V is TRBV29-1 and J is TRBJ2-1; 11 bases agree with TRBD1. J was trimmed by 7 bases and V by 3 bases; bases with no gene match: 8. The CDR3 sequence is 15 residues long. Germline assignment: CDR1 SQVTM and CDR2 ANQGSEA. CDR3 loop: CSVDGGTGGRNEQFF. CDR3 nucleotides: TGCAGCGTTGACGGGGGGACAGGGGGTAGGAATGAGCAGTTCTTC.

This clonotype was picked up a small number of times. V is TRBV6-1 and J is TRBJ1-6, with 7 positions matching TRBD1. The J segment lost 7 bases and the V segment lost 10 bases, leaving 4 bases of the junction unmatched. The CDR3 contains 12 residues. CDR1 and CDR2 from the germline V gene are MNHNS and SASEGT. CDR3 bases: TGTGCCACCTCCAGGGGGAATTCACCCCTCCACTTT. It encodes CATSRGNSPLHF.

The genes are TRBV19 and TRBJ1-5, with unresolved D. The germline gives CDR1 LNHDA, CDR2 SQIVND (reference sequence). Deletions cut 3 bases from V and 3 bases from J, with 12 bases between. This CDR3 has 15 amino acids. In nucleotides, the CDR3 is TGTGCCAGTAGTATTCTAACGGGGAACAATCAGCCCCAGCATTTT. Translating gives CASSILTGNNQPQHF.